This T cell receptor beta chain was recovered during a study of human T cells and chemical hapten exposure. This clonotype was seen ten or more times. Time point noted: pre-sensitization, week 0. Described treatment: therapeutic diphenylcyclopropenone sensitization with weekly scalp DPC. MiXCR, applied by TCRdb to the RACE reads, yields one record per CDR3 protein. The sample holds 300,000 to 450,000 distinct CDR3 sequences; roughly 4.6% are singletons and the top ten take just over 2.5%. In germline, CDR1 is SQVTM, CDR2 ANQGSEA. The CDR3 is 15 amino acids. V lost 8 bases and J lost 4; bases outside the gene matches: 13.

The rearrangement joins TRBV29-1 to TRBJ1-5, with 8 positions matching TRBD1. This receptor was obtained from a woman in her forties or fifties with alopecia areata. Some clones in this sample may be carry-over from other donors' samples. Sequences were derived from whole blood, sampled in connection with sensitization to the hapten diphenylcyclopropenone (DPC). Here the CDR3 DNA reads TGCAGCTTTACCGGACAGGGAGGTGATAATCAGCCCCAGCATTTT. As protein: CSFTGQGGDNQPQHF.